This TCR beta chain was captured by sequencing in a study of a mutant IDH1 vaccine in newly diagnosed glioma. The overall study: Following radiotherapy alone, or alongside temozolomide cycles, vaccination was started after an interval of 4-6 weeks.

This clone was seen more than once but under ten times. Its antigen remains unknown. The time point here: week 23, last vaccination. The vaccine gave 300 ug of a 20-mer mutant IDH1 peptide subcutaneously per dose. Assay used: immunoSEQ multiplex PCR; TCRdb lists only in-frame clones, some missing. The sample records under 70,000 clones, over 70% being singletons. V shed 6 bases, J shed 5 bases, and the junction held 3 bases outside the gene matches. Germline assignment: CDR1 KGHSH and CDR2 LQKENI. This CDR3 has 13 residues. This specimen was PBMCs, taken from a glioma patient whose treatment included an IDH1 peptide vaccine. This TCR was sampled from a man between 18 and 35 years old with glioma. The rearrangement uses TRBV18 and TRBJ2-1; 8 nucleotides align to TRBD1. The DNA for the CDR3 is TGTGCCAGCTCCGTGGGACAGGACAATGAGCAGTTCTTC. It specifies CASSVGQDNEQFF.